This T cell receptor beta chain originates from a study of cytomegalovirus exposure and HLA in healthy donors. Overall study findings and caveats: Certain indistinguishable V segments, among them TRBV6-2 and TRBV6-3, were excluded.

Each of the donors was a healthy bone marrow donor. This clone appeared once. Its antigen is not known. Primers included in the PCR were 60 Vbeta and 13 Jbeta primers. Data came from immunoSEQ multiplex PCR; TCRdb stores just in-frame clones and leaves some out. The sample records some 120,000 clones, over 65% being singletons. V lost 5 bases and J lost 10; bases outside the gene matches: 4. The CDR3 is made up of 14 amino acids. CDR1 SGHTA and CDR2 FQGNSA come from the germline V gene. The specimen sequenced was PBMCs. This sequence was found in a man in his fifties in good health and CMV-seronegative. V and J are TRBV7-2 and TRBJ2-1; 14 nucleotides line up with TRBD2. CDR3 nucleotides: TGTGCCAGCAGCCCGGGGACTAGCGGGGGAGAGCAGTTCTTC. Protein sequence: CASSPGTSGGEQFF.